The next 23 T cell receptor beta chains were all read from a single sample in a study of cytotoxic CD8 clonotypes in ibrutinib-treated CLL. Assay used: immunoSEQ multiplex PCR; TCRdb lists only in-frame clones, some missing. The sample shows about 25,000 clones, 65% to 70% of them seen only once. The material was PBMCs, obtained at disease progression, from a patient treated with ibrutinib. The origin of the receptors is a human donor with chronic lymphocytic leukemia.

The chain links TRBV4-1 to TRBJ2-7; TRBD2 agrees at 8 bases. After removal of 0 bases from V and 0 bases from J, the junction contained 10 bases not matched to a gene. The CDR3 sequence is 18 residues long. Germline V gene sequence: CDR1 MGHRA, CDR2 YSYEKL. The CDR3 loop is CASSQETKAGALSYEQYF. The CDR3 nucleotides read TGCGCCAGCAGCCAAGAAACGAAAGCGGGGGCCCTCTCCTACGAGCAGTACTTC.

The chain couples TRBV10-3 to TRBJ1-1, with D maybe TRBD1 (5 bases). Germline CDR1 reads ENHRY; CDR2 reads SYGVKD. V was cut by 6 bases and J by 6 bases, with 11 bases left in between. This CDR3 region has 12 residues. The CDR3 region has the DNA TGTGCCATCAGGAGGTCAGGGTCTGAAGCTTTCTTT. It is translated as CAIRRSGSEAFF.

This clone is termed medium-sized. The chain is built from TRBV7-9 and TRBJ1-1; D remains ambiguous. The V and J ends lost 4 bases and 4 bases respectively, with 7 bases between them. This CDR3 is built from 12 residues. Germline CDR1 SEHNR, CDR2 FQNEAQ (reference sequence). CDR3 region: CASSSETTEAFF. CDR3 in DNA: TGTGCCAGCAGCTCGGAAACCACTGAAGCTTTCTTT.

V gene TRBV4-3 combines with J gene TRBJ1-1; D unclear. V lost 1 base and J 8 bases, leaving 11 bases between the germline ends. CDR3 length: 13 amino acids. Germline loops: CDR1 LGHNA, CDR2 YSLEER. CDR3 in amino acids: CASSQGPISEAFF. In nucleotides, the CDR3 is TGCGCCAGCAGCCAAGGCCCCATCAGCGAAGCTTTCTTT.

This clone has just a few counts. V gene TRBV2 combines with J gene TRBJ2-7; D ambiguous. The V end was cut by 3 bases, the J end by 0 bases, with 9 bases between. In germline, CDR1 is SNHLY, CDR2 FYNNEI. The CDR3 extends over 14 amino acids. CDR3 nucleotide sequence: TGTGCCAGCAGTGAGCCCACCCGCTCCTACGAGCAGTACTTC. Amino acid sequence: CASSEPTRSYEQYF. Full variable domain (outside the CDR3, taken from reference TRBV2 and TRBJ2-7): EPEVTQTPSHQVTQMGQEVILRCVPISNHLYFYWYRQILGQKVEFLVSFYNNEISEKSEIFDDQFSVERPDGSNFTLKIRSTKLEDSAMYFCASSEPTRSYEQYFGPGTRLTVT.

This chain uses TRBV28 with TRBJ2-3, with D unresolved. CDR1 is MDHEN and CDR2 is SYDVKM in the germline V gene. The CDR3 extends over 14 amino acids. The germline V and J ends were trimmed by 1 base and 4 bases, with 9 bases remaining between them. The CDR3 is CASSLSGRSDTQYF. In DNA, the CDR3 is TGTGCCAGCAGTTTATCGGGCAGGTCAGATACGCAGTATTTT.

The J gene is TRBJ1-1, the V gene TRBV11-1; no clear D. There are 17 residues in the CDR3. Trimming cost V 3 bases and J 0 bases, with 17 bases left between them. Germline lookup yields CDR1 SGHAT and CDR2 FQDESV (reference sequence). As DNA, the CDR3 is TGTGCCAGCAGCTTCCTTCGGGAGGGAGTATTGAACACTGAAGCTTTCTTT. It yields the protein CASSFLREGVLNTEAFF.

This chain uses TRBV4-2 with TRBJ2-7; 8 bases match TRBD2. J was trimmed by 0 bases and V by 1 base; bases with no gene match: 2. The V gene's germline CDR1 is LGHNA and CDR2 YNFKEQ. CDR3 size: 15 residues. This chain's CDR3 is CASSQGAGASYEQYF. CDR3 DNA: TGTGCCAGCAGCCAAGGAGCGGGGGCCTCCTACGAGCAGTACTTC.

This clone was seen a single time. The chain employs TRBV11-1 and TRBJ2-3; 7 bases agree with TRBD1. V shed 1 base and J 5 bases; nucleotides not matched to a gene: 3. The CDR3 has 14 residues. Germline CDR1 reads SGHAT; CDR2 reads FQDESV (reference sequence). DNA for the CDR3: TGTGCCAGCAGCTTAGTTACAGGGGAAGATACGCAGTATTTT. This translates into CASSLVTGEDTQYF.

This chain uses TRBV6-5 with TRBJ1-4; D is unresolved. CDR3 size: 15 residues. The germline CDR1 and CDR2 sequences are MNHEY and SVGAGI. V was cut by 0 bases and J by 8 bases, with 13 bases left in between. The CDR3 DNA is TGTGCCAGCAGTTACTCGGTCGGCAGCAGGGAAAAACTGTTTTTT. Protein: CASSYSVGSREKLFF.

As DNA, the CDR3 is TGTGCCAGCAGTAACCGGGACAGCTACGAGCAGTACTTC. Translation gives CASSNRDSYEQYF. The J gene is TRBJ2-7, the V gene TRBV7-9; 7 bases map to TRBD1. This CDR3 is 13 amino acids long. CDR1 is SEHNR, CDR2 FQNEAQ, per germline (reference sequence). Unmatched junction bases numbered 5, after V lost 6 bases and J lost 3 bases. Supplemented by reference TRBV7-9 and TRBJ2-7, the full variable domain reads DTGVSQNPRHKITKRGQNVTFRCDPISEHNRLYWYRQTLGQGPEFLTYFQNEAQLEKSRLLSDRFSAERPKGSFSTLEIQRTEQGDSAMYLCASSNRDSYEQYFGPGTRLTVT.

The chain couples TRBV30 to TRBJ2-1; 11 bases map to TRBD2. The CDR3 consists of 15 residues. Germline V gives CDR1 GTSNPN, CDR2 SVGIG (reference sequence). The trim removed 0 bases at V and 10 bases at J, leaving 8 bases unmatched. The CDR3 loop is CAWSVLAGAVVEQFF. In DNA form, the CDR3 reads TGTGCCTGGAGTGTACTAGCGGGGGCTGTGGTGGAGCAGTTCTTC.

This chain connects TRBV5-4 to TRBJ2-7; the match to TRBD1 covers 7 bases. The CDR3 is 13 residues long. Germline V CDR1 and CDR2: SGHNT, YYREEE (reference sequence). The trim removed 4 bases at V and 3 bases at J, leaving 4 bases unmatched. CDR3 in amino acids: CASSKDRVYEQYF. The CDR3 coding sequence is TGTGCCAGCAGCAAAGACAGGGTCTACGAGCAGTACTTC. Full variable domain (rest looked up from reference TRBV5-4 and TRBJ2-7): ETGVTQSPTHLIKTRGQQVTLRCSSQSGHNTVSWYQQALGQGPQFIFQYYREEENGRGNFPPRFSGLQFPNYSSELNVNALELDDSALYLCASSKDRVYEQYFGPGTRLTVT.

This clone was detected once. This chain uses TRBV7-3 with TRBJ2-1, with 9 nucleotides matching TRBD1. The CDR3 is made up of 15 amino acids. Germline V gene lookup returns CDR1 SGHTA and CDR2 FQGTGA. J was trimmed by 7 bases and V by 6 bases; bases with no gene match: 10. The CDR3 nucleotides read TGTGCCAGCAGTGGGGGGACAGGGTCTGCGAATGAGCAGTTCTTC. It translates to CASSGGTGSANEQFF.

This rearrangement joins TRBV5-1 to TRBJ2-5; D is unresolved. Germline assignment: CDR1 SGHRS and CDR2 YFSETQ. V dropped 4 bases and J dropped 4 bases, with 11 bases sitting between them. This CDR3 has 13 residues. CDR3 bases: TGCGCCAGCAGCCTGGGGTGGGGAGAGACCCAGTACTTC. Amino acid sequence: CASSLGWGETQYF.

A note on this clone: This likely traces to a read error, being one base from a far larger clone. The same CDR3 arises from other DNA sequences in this sample as well. The chain employs TRBV6-5 and TRBJ1-1, with TRBD1 identical over 10 bases. V lost 6 bases to trimming and J lost 4 bases; unmatched junction nucleotides: 8. The germline CDR1 and CDR2 sequences are MNHEY and SVGAGI. This CDR3 is built from 15 residues. The CDR3 DNA follows: TGTGCCAGCAGCTATCCGGGACAGGGGTTCACTGAAGCTTTCTTT. This codes for CASSYPGQGFTEAFF.

This clone was counted a few times. The CDR3 region has the DNA TGCGCCAGCAGCCAAGGACAGGGAGCCTTAATGGGGCGCGCAGATACGCAGTATTTT. It encodes CASSQGQGALMGRADTQYF. This sequence joins TRBV4-3 and TRBJ2-3, with 7 bases identical to TRBD1. This CDR3 comprises 19 residues. In germline, CDR1 is LGHNA, CDR2 YSLEER. J gave up 4 bases and V 1 base, and 17 bases lay outside the gene matches.

The chain joins TRBV29-1 to TRBJ1-2; possible D gene TRBD1, 6 bases. CDR3 size: 15 residues. The V gene's germline CDR1 is SQVTM and CDR2 ANQGSEA. Trimming stripped 4 bases from V and 2 bases from J, with 17 bases between. The CDR3 spells CSVAGRTVGNYGYTF. The DNA of the CDR3 is TGCAGCGTTGCGGGCCGGACAGTCGGAAACTATGGCTACACCTTC. Supplemented by reference TRBV29-1 and TRBJ1-2, the full variable domain reads SAVISQKPSRDICQRGTSLTIQCQVDSQVTMMFWYRQQPGQSLTLIATANQGSEATYESGFVIDKFPISRPNLTFSTLTVSNMSPEDSSIYLCSVAGRTVGNYGYTFGSGTRLTVV.

V gene TRBV11-3 combines with J gene TRBJ2-5; the D gene could be TRBD1 or TRBD2 (5 bases each). V lost 1 base, J lost 3 bases, and 9 bases lay in between. Germline V lookup: CDR1 SGHNT, CDR2 YENEEA. The CDR3 spans 14 residues. The CDR3 sequence is CASSLGGFKETQYF. CDR3 DNA: TGTGCCAGCAGCTTAGGGGGGTTCAAAGAGACCCAGTACTTC.

The V call is TRBV5-1, the J call TRBJ1-4; possibly TRBD1 for D (5 bases). Germline assignment: CDR1 SGHRS and CDR2 YFSETQ. The CDR3 totals 15 residues. The ends were cut back, 4 bases at V and 8 bases at J, with 18 bases in the middle. CDR3 nucleotides: TGCGCCAGCAGCGTCGACAGCTCAGGGCCCGAAAAACTGTTTTTT. Amino acids: CASSVDSSGPEKLFF.

The gene calls are TRBV2 and TRBJ1-2; D not resolved. V lost 3 bases, J lost 4 bases, and 18 bases lay in between. This CDR3 region has 16 residues. From germline, CDR1 is SNHLY and CDR2 FYNNEI. The CDR3 reads CASSDDMALVSYGYTF. CDR3 coding DNA: TGTGCCAGCAGTGATGATATGGCCCTGGTTAGCTATGGCTACACCTTC.

This clone was seen repeatedly, ten times or more. The chain has TRBV5-5 and TRBJ2-2; D unresolved. The germline V and J ends were trimmed by 0 bases and 0 bases, with 6 bases remaining between them. Germline loops: CDR1 SGHKS, CDR2 YYEKEE (reference sequence). The CDR3 runs 15 residues. CDR3 nucleotide sequence: TGTGCCAGCAGCTTGGTAGGAACGAACACCGGGGAGCTGTTTTTT. Protein product: CASSLVGTNTGELFF.

The chain joins TRBV18 to TRBJ1-2, with D tentatively TRBD1 (5 bases). CDR3 size: 11 residues. Trimming took off 6 bases at V and 8 bases at J, with 10 bases between the two ends. In germline, CDR1 is KGHSH, CDR2 LQKENI. CDR3 protein: CASSPGKGYTF. CDR3 nucleotides: TGTGCCAGCTCCCCAGGGAAAGGCTACACCTTC.